The 15 T cell receptor beta chains given below trace back to one sample, sequenced in a study of blood T cell repertoires in COVID-19 (dated by TCRdb to between 2020 and 2021). The library was built by means of the immunoSEQ multiplex PCR assay. In its TCRdb copy, this immuneACCESS table keeps in-frame sequences only and misses some clones. Where compared with another copy, unresolved V genes explain less than half of these, and the others have no known cause. In all, the sample holds 270,000 or so clones, and around 83% of those were seen once. The ten top clones hold roughly 6.7% of the sample. The sample consisted of PBMCs or T cells enriched from blood (not recorded which). The receptors stem from a woman aged 45-59 years who had been exposed to COVID-19.

The chain has TRBV6-5 and TRBJ2-7, with 11 bases identical to TRBD2. V shed 2 bases, J shed 6 bases, and the junction held 6 bases outside the gene matches. CDR3 length equals 15 residues. Per germline, CDR1 MNHEY and CDR2 SVGAGI. The CDR3 loop reads CASSYRLAGGAEQYF. In nucleotides, the CDR3 is TGTGCCAGCAGTTACAGGCTAGCGGGGGGCGCCGAGCAGTACTTC.

This chain links TRBV3-1 (or the pseudogene TRBV3-2) with TRBJ2-7, with D tentatively TRBD1 (6 bases). Germline V gene data show CDR1 as LGHDT and CDR2 as YNNKEL (reference sequence). Trimming shortened V by 2 bases and J by 5 bases, and 13 bases separated the two germline ends. This CDR3 is 14 amino acids long. CDR3 region: CASSQRQGKDEQYF. The CDR3 DNA follows: TGTGCCAGCAGCCAACGGCAGGGGAAGGACGAGCAGTACTTC.

This clone was seen once. The rearrangement joins TRBV7-8 to TRBJ1-3; TRBD1 matches at 7 bases. V trimming: 5 bases; J trimming: 0 bases; junction bases outside the gene matches: 10. CDR3 length: 17 residues. The germline V gene has CDR1 SGHVS and CDR2 FQNEAQ. The CDR3 sequence is CASSPGTALASGNTIYF. The CDR3 bases are TGTGCCAGCAGCCCTGGGACAGCTTTAGCCTCTGGAAACACCATATATTTT. Supplemented by reference TRBV7-8 and TRBJ1-3, the full variable domain reads GAGVSQSPRYKVAKRGQDVALRCDPISGHVSLFWYQQALGQGPEFLTYFQNEAQLDKSGLPSDRFFAERPEGSVSTLKIQRTQQEDSAVYLCASSPGTALASGNTIYFGEGSWLTVV.

The rearrangement links TRBV6-5 to TRBJ1-1, with a weak D call TRBD1 (6 bases). The CDR3 length is 13 residues. Germline lookup yields CDR1 MNHEY and CDR2 SVGAGI. V lost 8 bases, J lost 0 bases, and 10 bases lay in between. CDR3 sequence: CASSAGVNTEAFF. CDR3 bases: TGTGCCAGCTCCGCAGGGGTGAACACTGAAGCTTTCTTT.

The V and J genes are TRBV2 and TRBJ1-4; D is possibly TRBD1 (5 bases). Trimming shortened V by 7 bases and J by 8 bases, and 20 bases separated the two germline ends. This CDR3 region has 15 residues. Germline values: CDR1 SNHLY, CDR2 FYNNEI. The CDR3 bases are TGTGCCAGCACGAAATCCGGGGGGGGGAGCGAAAAACTGTTTTTT. It specifies CASTKSGGGSEKLFF.

This rearrangement joins TRBV6-5 to TRBJ1-2, with D uncertain. Germline assignment: CDR1 MNHEY and CDR2 SVGAGI. The CDR3 sequence is 14 residues long. Between the trimmed V and J ends, which lost 7 bases and 2 bases, there was a span of 14 bases. The CDR3 sequence is CASTLRSQNYGYTF. CDR3 DNA sequence: TGTGCCAGCACCCTCAGGTCTCAAAACTATGGCTACACCTTC.

The gene calls are TRBV10-1 and TRBJ2-3; no clear D. CDR3 size: 16 residues. Deletions cut 0 bases from V and 6 bases from J, with 16 bases between. Germline V lookup: CDR1 WNHNN, CDR2 SYGVQD (reference sequence). CDR3 loop: CASSESRFGRADTQYF. In DNA, the CDR3 is TGCGCCAGCAGTGAGTCGCGGTTCGGAAGAGCCGATACGCAGTATTTT.

The rearrangement links TRBV19 to TRBJ2-7; tentative D call: TRBD2 (5 bases). Germline CDR1 is LNHDA and CDR2 is SQIVND (reference sequence). V shed 4 bases and J shed 8 bases, with 15 bases lying between them. The CDR3 has 13 residues. The CDR3 loop reads CASSKAPRGQQYF. As DNA, the CDR3 is TGTGCCAGTAGTAAGGCCCCCCGGGGTCAGCAGTACTTC.

This chain connects TRBV6-5 to TRBJ1-2; D remains ambiguous. Per germline, CDR1 MNHEY and CDR2 SVGAGI. V was pared by 7 bases and J by 1 base, with 10 bases between. This CDR3 is 13 amino acids long. Here the CDR3 DNA reads TGTGCCAGCACTGCCGGTAGTAACTATGGCTACACCTTC. It specifies CASTAGSNYGYTF.

V is TRBV30 and J is TRBJ1-2; the match to TRBD1 covers 7 bases. Germline V CDR1 and CDR2: GTSNPN, SVGIG (reference sequence). V lost 4 bases, J lost 7 bases, and 12 bases stayed unmatched. The CDR3 is 14 amino acids. The CDR3 bases are TGTGCCTGGATAAGAGAACAGGGGTGGGGTGGCTACACCTTC. Protein: CAWIREQGWGGYTF. The whole variable domain, filled in from reference TRBV30 and TRBJ1-2, reads SQTIHQWPATLVQPVGSPLSLECTVEGTSNPNLYWYRQAAGRGLQLLFYSVGIGQISSEVPQNLSASRPQDRQFILSSKKLLLSDSGFYLCAWIREQGWGGYTFGSGTRLTVV.

J is TRBJ1-1 and V is TRBV11-2; no reliable D call. Germline CDR1 reads SGHAT; CDR2 reads FQNNGV. Trimming shortened V by 2 bases and J by 1 base, and 11 bases separated the two germline ends. The CDR3 contains 15 residues. The CDR3 nucleotides read TGTGCCAGCAGCTTAAATAGCGCATCGAACACTGAAGCTTTCTTT. This sequence encodes CASSLNSASNTEAFF.

The chain has TRBV4-2 and TRBJ1-3; D is ambiguous. The CDR3 length is 17 residues. Trimming left V 3 bases short and J 0 bases short, with 15 bases between. Germline CDR1 LGHNA, CDR2 YNFKEQ. The CDR3 DNA sequence: TGTGCCAGCAGCCAGCTCCTCGGGAGTAGCTCTGGAAACACCATATATTTT. Amino acids: CASSQLLGSSSGNTIYF.

The rearrangement uses TRBV5-1 and TRBJ1-1; 10 bases agree with TRBD1. Germline CDR1 reads SGHRS; CDR2 reads YFSETQ. CDR3 length equals 15 residues. Trimming removed 4 bases from V and 5 bases from J; junction bases left unmatched: 8. The CDR3 here is CASSGLGQGRTEAFF. The CDR3 DNA reads TGCGCCAGCAGCGGGTTGGGACAGGGGAGGACTGAAGCTTTCTTT.

This clone was counted once. The chain combines TRBV3-1 (or the pseudogene TRBV3-2) with TRBJ2-5, with 7 bases aligning to TRBD2. Germline CDR1 reads LGHDT; CDR2 reads YNNKEL (reference sequence). The CDR3 runs to 16 residues. Trimming removed 1 base from V and 1 base from J; junction bases left unmatched: 6. The CDR3 region has the DNA TGTGCCAGCAGCCAAGCGCCGGGGGGAACCCAAGAGACCCAGTACTTC. This codes for CASSQAPGGTQETQYF.

The genes are TRBV16 and TRBJ1-1; maybe TRBD1 (6 bases). Germline V gene data show CDR1 as KGHSY and CDR2 as FQNENV. The V gene lost 4 bases and the J gene lost 3 bases, with 12 bases spanning the gap. The CDR3 has 14 amino acids. DNA of the CDR3: TGTGCCAGCAGCCTCGACAGGACGGACACTGAAGCTTTCTTT. This codes for CASSLDRTDTEAFF.